The 19 T cell receptor beta chains listed next were all sequenced from one sample in a study of blood T cells in healthy people across ages. The authors ran a second PCR of 7 to 11 cycles using a sample-barcoded 5' primer and a J-beta primer mix. Each CDR3 protein gets one entry after TCRdb re-called the 5' RACE reads with MiXCR. The sample shows 550,000 to 800,000 distinct CDR3 sequences, approximately 31% of them seen only once. The sequenced sample was blood. The receptors were sampled from an elderly woman in good health.

This clonotype has at least ten counts. The V gene is TRBV20-1, the J gene TRBJ2-3; D possibly corresponds to TRBD1 (5 bases). From germline, CDR1 is DFQATT and CDR2 SNEGSKA (reference sequence). Trimming removed 5 bases at V and 4 bases at J, with 10 bases between. This CDR3 is 12 amino acids long. CDR3 amino acids: CSAEQVSDTQYF. CDR3 bases: TGCAGTGCTGAACAGGTGTCAGATACGCAGTATTTT.

In its sample, this clonotype was seen many times. The chain has TRBV3-1 and TRBJ2-3, with D perhaps matching TRBD2 (7 bases). V gave up 7 bases and J gave up 7 bases, with 21 bases separating them. The germline V gene encodes CDR1 LGHDT and CDR2 YNNKEL (reference sequence). CDR3 size: 15 residues. CDR3 amino acids: CASTRGGGAIHTQYF. The CDR3 DNA follows: TGTGCCAGCACCCGCGGTGGGGGGGCCATACATACGCAGTATTTT.

The chain joins TRBV14 to TRBJ1-1; D ambiguous. Germline values: CDR1 SGHDN, CDR2 FVKESK. The length of the CDR3 is 14 residues. The ends were cut back, 0 bases at V and 0 bases at J, with 5 bases in the middle. Written as DNA, the CDR3 is TGTGCCAGCAGCCAAGAGGTCATGAACACTGAAGCTTTCTTT. It translates to CASSQEVMNTEAFF.

The rearrangement joins TRBV29-1 to TRBJ2-5; D unresolved. Between the trimmed V and J ends, which lost 4 bases and 4 bases, there was a span of 4 bases. This CDR3 contains 10 residues. From germline, CDR1 is SQVTM and CDR2 ANQGSEA. This CDR3 reads CSVASETQYF. Here the CDR3 DNA reads TGCAGCGTTGCTTCAGAGACCCAGTACTTC.

To note about this clonotype: A read error is possible here, since a much larger clone lies one base away. The V gene is TRBV29-1, the J gene TRBJ2-1, with D perhaps matching TRBD1 or TRBD2 (5 bases each). The CDR3 consists of 14 residues. The germline V gene has CDR1 SQVTM and CDR2 ANQGSEA. Trimming stripped 2 bases from V and 6 bases from J, with 14 bases between. CDR3 sequence reads: CSVEQGERCNEQFF. CDR3 DNA: TGCAGCGTTGAACAGGGAGAAAGGTGCAATGAGCAGTTCTTC.

The chain couples TRBV6-2 or TRBV6-3 to TRBJ2-2; 9 bases are shared with TRBD1. Germline-derived CDR1 and CDR2 are MNHEY and SVGEGT. Losses at the gene ends were 6 bases for V and 6 bases for J; bases not matched to a gene: 20. The CDR3 sequence is 19 residues long. The CDR3 here is CASSHLTGTGRIESGELFF. CDR3 DNA sequence: TGTGCCAGCAGCCACTTAACCGGGACAGGGCGGATTGAGTCCGGGGAGCTGTTTTTT.

This clonotype was found many times. The chain recombines TRBV3-1 with TRBJ2-3; D remains unclear. Germline CDR1 LGHDT, CDR2 YNNKEL (reference sequence). The CDR3 spans 15 residues. The V and J ends lost 0 bases and 11 bases respectively, with 18 bases between them. DNA of the CDR3: TGTGCCAGCAGCCAAGATTTTCAAGGCTTCCAGAAGCAGTATTTT. It translates to CASSQDFQGFQKQYF.

This clonotype has a handful of counts. V and J are TRBV27 and TRBJ1-1; the D is unclear. The CDR3 runs 12 residues. V lost 4 bases and J 6 bases, leaving 9 bases between the germline ends. The V gene's germline CDR1 is MNHEY and CDR2 SMNVEV (reference sequence). This chain's CDR3 is CASSSTTSEAFF. The CDR3, as DNA: TGTGCCAGCAGTTCCACCACGTCTGAAGCTTTCTTT.

The chain recombines TRBV29-1 with TRBJ2-5; TRBD2 matches 8 bases. Germline trimming cut 7 bases from V and 5 bases from J; bases unmatched to any gene: 9. This CDR3 comprises 13 residues. Germline-derived CDR1 and CDR2 are SQVTM and ANQGSEA. The CDR3 is CSARSGAGETQYF. The CDR3 region has the DNA TGCAGCGCACGTAGCGGGGCAGGGGAGACCCAGTACTTC.

A note on this clonotype: Its ends do not fully match the called genes, so a read error is possible. The chain is built from TRBV7-2 and TRBJ1-1; 7 bases line up with TRBD1. CDR1 and CDR2 from the germline V gene are SGHTA and FQGNSA. The CDR3 spans 13 residues. The CDR3 loop is CAGSSRGGFEAFF. The CDR3 DNA sequence: TGTGCCGGCAGCTCCCGAGGGGGCTTTGAAGCTTTCTTT. Complete variable domain (other parts from reference TRBV7-2 and TRBJ1-1): GAGVSQSPSNKVTEKGKDVELRCDPISGHTALYWYRQSLGQGLEFLIYFQGNSAPDKSGLPSDRFSAERTGGSVSTLTIQRTQQEDSAVYLCAGSSRGGFEAFFGQGTRLTVV.

The rearrangement links TRBV29-1 to TRBJ1-2; tentative D call: TRBD1 (5 bases). The CDR3 totals 12 residues. Between the trimmed V and J ends, which lost 2 bases and 8 bases, there was a span of 12 bases. The germline CDR1 and CDR2 sequences are SQVTM and ANQGSEA. The CDR3 DNA reads TGCAGCGTTGAACCCCCAGGGAGAGGCTACACCTTC. Translating gives CSVEPPGRGYTF.

The sample holds many counts of this clonotype. J is TRBJ1-2 and V is TRBV5-6, with TRBD1 matching over 7 bases. Looked up from germline, CDR1 is SGHDT and CDR2 is YYEEEE. V lost 4 bases, J lost 4 bases, and 10 bases stayed unmatched. CDR3 length: 15 residues. This CDR3 reads CASSKRQGHTYGYTF. Written as DNA, the CDR3 is TGTGCCAGCAGCAAAAGACAGGGCCATACCTATGGCTACACCTTC.

This clonotype has a count of ten or more. V and J are TRBV9 and TRBJ2-7; D gene unclear. The CDR3 consists of 14 residues. Germline assignment: CDR1 SGDLS and CDR2 YYNGEE. Between the trimmed V and J ends, which lost 0 bases and 2 bases, there was a span of 9 bases. The CDR3 coding sequence is TGTGCCAGCAGCGTAGCTACACTGCCCTACGAGCAGTACTTC. Protein sequence: CASSVATLPYEQYF.

This rearrangement joins TRBV6-2 or TRBV6-3 to TRBJ1-5, with a possible D match to TRBD1 (6 bases). Per germline, CDR1 MNHEY and CDR2 SVGEGT. With 6 bases removed from V and 1 base from J, the gap between germline ends came to 19 bases. This CDR3 region has 17 residues. The CDR3: CASSPGITGRSNQPQHF. CDR3 sequence (DNA): TGTGCCAGCAGCCCGGGAATTACAGGGAGAAGCAATCAGCCCCAGCATTTT.

The genes are TRBV13 and TRBJ2-3, with TRBD2 as a possible D gene (6 bases). Trimming cost V 8 bases and J 4 bases, with 16 bases left between them. Germline CDR1 is PRHDT and CDR2 is FYEKMQ (reference sequence). This CDR3 region has 14 residues. In nucleotides, the CDR3 is TGTGCCAGCTCACCAAACGGGGGTGCAGATACGCAGTATTTT. Amino acids: CASSPNGGADTQYF.

The J gene is TRBJ1-2, the V gene TRBV30; 7 nucleotides agree with TRBD1. J gave up 4 bases and V 5 bases, and 7 bases lay outside the gene matches. The CDR3 spans 13 residues. Germline assignment: CDR1 GTSNPN and CDR2 SVGIG (reference sequence). CDR3 bases: TGTGCCTGGGGACAGGAGGAATTCTATGGCTACACCTTC. It yields the protein CAWGQEEFYGYTF.

This clonotype has just one count. One junction end disagrees with the germline gene, perhaps due to a read error. The J gene is TRBJ2-3, the V gene TRBV3-1; a possible D gene is TRBD2 (5 bases). Looked up from germline, CDR1 is LGHDT and CDR2 is YNNKEL (reference sequence). The CDR3 length is 13 residues. This CDR3 reads CASGQDGGDTQYF. For the CDR3, the DNA is TGTGCCAGCGGCCAAGACGGAGGAGATACGCAGTATTTT.

About this clonotype itself: A much larger clone sits a single nucleotide away, making a read error possible. The chain combines TRBV27 with TRBJ2-3; D is uncertain. This CDR3 contains 15 residues. Germline V gene data show CDR1 as MNHEY and CDR2 as SMNVEV (reference sequence). As DNA, the CDR3 is TGTGTCAGCAGTTCCTATTACCGTGGGACAGATACGCAGTATTTT. It encodes CVSSSYYRGTDTQYF.

Details on this clonotype: A read error may be the cause here, since a much bigger clone is one base away. The chain carries TRBV6-2 or TRBV6-3 and TRBJ1-2; D may be TRBD1 (5 bases). V lost 10 bases to trimming and J lost 4 bases, with 13 bases between them. CDR3 size: 12 residues. The germline V gene has CDR1 MNHEY and CDR2 SVGEGT. This CDR3 reads CANRHDGYGYTF. The CDR3 DNA follows: TGTGCCAACAGGCACGATGGCTATGGCTACACCTTC.